These 8 T cell receptor beta chains were all obtained from the same sample, sequenced in a study of cytomegalovirus exposure and HLA in healthy donors. TCRdb's table, derived via immunoSEQ multiplex PCR, lists solely in-frame clones and lacks some. This sample has approximately 160,000 clones, with about 89% found just once. Sequenced input: PBMCs. These receptors were obtained from a woman aged 18-29 years in good health and CMV-seropositive.

The V call is TRBV5-1, the J call TRBJ1-2; 10 positions agree with TRBD1. With 5 bases clipped from V and 5 bases from J, the junction kept 12 bases outside the gene matches. Per germline, CDR1 SGHRS and CDR2 YFSETQ. The CDR3 spans 16 residues. CDR3 sequence reads: CASRTGTGDMVYGYTF. The CDR3 DNA is TGCGCCAGCAGAACGGGGACAGGGGATATGGTTTATGGCTACACCTTC.

This chain connects TRBV30 to TRBJ1-5, with D possibly TRBD1 on 6 matching bases. CDR1 and CDR2 (germline): GTSNPN, SVGIG (reference sequence). The CDR3 contains 13 residues. V gave up 2 bases and J gave up 6 bases, with 11 bases separating them. Here the CDR3 DNA reads TGTGCCTGGAGTACAGGGCCTGGTCAGCCCCAGCATTTT. It encodes CAWSTGPGQPQHF.

This rearrangement joins TRBV2 to TRBJ1-2; possibly TRBD1 for D (5 bases). Germline loops: CDR1 SNHLY, CDR2 FYNNEI. The germline V and J ends were trimmed by 6 bases and 1 base, with 15 bases remaining between them. The CDR3 runs 15 residues. The CDR3 DNA reads TGTGCCAGCAGGGCGGAGGGACCCCTTAACTATGGCTACACCTTC. It is translated as CASRAEGPLNYGYTF.

The gene calls are TRBV18 and TRBJ2-4; 7 bases map to TRBD1. This CDR3 has 15 residues. V was clipped by 1 base and J by 8 bases; unmatched bases: 8. Germline-derived CDR1 and CDR2 are KGHSH and LQKENI. Written as DNA, the CDR3 is TGTGCCAGCTCACCACGGCTAACCACAGGGGACATTCAGTACTTC. It translates to CASSPRLTTGDIQYF.

The chain has TRBV18 and TRBJ2-1; D is perhaps TRBD2 (5 bases). Germline CDR1 and CDR2: KGHSH and LQKENI. The CDR3 is 14 amino acids. V dropped 8 bases and J dropped 7 bases, with 18 bases sitting between them. CDR3 in amino acids: CASTLFPGTNEQFF. Written as DNA, the CDR3 is TGTGCCAGCACGCTATTTCCGGGAACTAATGAGCAGTTCTTC.

The V and J genes are TRBV14 and TRBJ2-3; possible D gene TRBD1, 6 bases. The V end lost 1 base, the J end lost 2 bases, and 16 bases lay between the germline ends. The germline gives CDR1 SGHDN, CDR2 FVKESK. The CDR3 loop spans 17 amino acids. CDR3: CASSQGVEQGLTDTQYF. CDR3 DNA sequence: TGTGCCAGCAGCCAAGGAGTGGAACAGGGCCTCACAGATACGCAGTATTTT.

The rearrangement links TRBV7-9 to TRBJ1-5, with D possibly being TRBD1 (5 bases). Germline V gene sequence: CDR1 SEHNR, CDR2 FQNEAQ (reference sequence). The V gene lost 1 base and the J gene lost 0 bases, with 16 bases spanning the gap. The CDR3 runs to 18 residues. CDR3 region: CASSLGTLKLNSNQPQHF. The CDR3, as DNA: TGTGCCAGCAGCTTAGGGACACTTAAACTCAATAGCAATCAGCCCCAGCATTTT.

This chain connects TRBV12-5 to TRBJ2-3, with 8 bases aligning to TRBD2. V shed 6 bases, J shed 9 bases, and the junction held 2 bases outside the gene matches. There are 11 residues in the CDR3. Germline V gene lookup returns CDR1 LGHNT and CDR2 FRNRAP. The CDR3 protein is CASGVAGTQYF. The CDR3 coding sequence is TGTGCTAGTGGGGTAGCGGGAACGCAGTATTTT.